The TCR beta chain under discussion was sequenced for a study of blood T cell repertoires in COVID-19. Study background: PBMCs, B-cell-depleted T cells, or T cells were the source of the cDNA or gDNA that made up the material.

Sequencing was performed with immunoSEQ multiplex PCR; in TCRdb, only in-frame clones are kept and a portion is missing. The data show around 300,000 clones, 75% to 90% seen once. Enrolled through a virtual design, the participants were between roughly 18 and 95 years of age and came from about two dozen US areas. Cohort 3 donors were reported recovered after two negative PCRs, clearance, or symptom resolution. This CDR3 region has 14 residues. From germline, CDR1 is SGHRS and CDR2 YFSETQ. V lost 0 bases to trimming and J lost 10 bases, with 15 bases between them. The sequenced material came from PBMCs or T cells enriched from blood (not recorded which). The source is a woman younger than 35 who had recovered from COVID-19. The chain joins TRBV5-1 to TRBJ2-3; no reliable D call. For the CDR3, the DNA is TGCGCCAGCAGCTTGGATTCGGTCCTTGGGCCGCAGTATTTT. Residues: CASSLDSVLGPQYF. The whole variable domain, filled in from reference TRBV5-1 and TRBJ2-3, reads KAGVTQTPRYLIKTRGQQVTLSCSPISGHRSVSWYQQTPGQGLQFLFEYFSETQRNKGNFPGRFSGRQFSNSRSEMNVSTLELGDSALYLCASSLDSVLGPQYFGPGTRLTVL.